This T cell receptor (beta chain) appears in the sequencing data of a study of blood T cells in healthy people across ages. Trimming pared 7 bases from V and 5 bases from J, leaving 13 bases between. This CDR3 is 13 amino acids long. The germline V gene encodes CDR1 SGHRS and CDR2 YFSETQ. A second roughly 6 to 12 cycle PCR used barcoded and J-beta primers. Using its own MiXCR run on the 5' RACE reads, TCRdb lists one record per CDR3 protein. This sample carries some 930,000 distinct CDR3 sequences, 25% to 30% of them seen once, and the ten largest clones take about 10%. These same data were also listed under a study on T cells of mothers and their children. That paper adds: Within related and unrelated pairs, thymic selection shapes TCR recombination output in a similar way.

This sequence was found in a woman in her 40s in good health. The rearrangement links TRBV5-1 to TRBJ2-1; the D call may be TRBD1 or TRBD2 (5 bases each). Sample: blood. The CDR3 here is CASGTRSDNEQFF. Written as DNA, the CDR3 is TGCGCCAGCGGGACCAGGTCGGACAATGAGCAGTTCTTC.